This T cell receptor beta chain originates from a study of blood T cell repertoires in COVID-19. Study-level information: T cells, B-cell-depleted T cells, or PBMCs supplied cDNA or gDNA.

Under the authors' procedure: Nucleated cell number was recorded as an estimate derived from reference gene primer amplification. Sequenced by immunoSEQ multiplex PCR; TCRdb stores in-frame clones only, minus some. That table furnishes V, J and clone size, whereas the DNA furnished D and trimming. The table lists about 80,000 clones, around 81% of them singletons. The V gene end was trimmed by 4 bases and the J gene end by 1 base; junction bases not matched to a gene: 4. This CDR3 has 14 residues. The germline CDR1 and CDR2 sequences are GTSNPN and SVGIG (reference sequence). This receptor was obtained from a human donor in a cohort sampled during active COVID-19. This sequence joins TRBV30 and TRBJ1-1; 9 bases map to TRBD1. Sequenced material: peripheral blood. The CDR3 loop reads CAWTRGQGNTEAFF. CDR3 bases: TGTGCCTGGACTCGGGGACAGGGGAACACTGAAGCTTTCTTT.